This TCR beta chain was documented in a study of shared clonotypes between healthy human individuals. About the study: Plates per donor: three CD4 naive, three CD4 memory, two CD8 naive, one CD8 memory.

Genomic DNA of each subset was evenly split across several immunoSEQ plates. Assay used: immunoSEQ multiplex PCR; TCRdb lists only in-frame clones, some missing. Among fewer than 1.6 million clones listed, just under 99% were seen once. Turning to this clone: Its matching antigen is unknown.

The study enrolled healthy HIV-negative adults without recent acute infections or vaccinations as donors. General study findings and limits: Large sequencing depth failed to make sorted-subset sequencing complete, rarefaction showed.

The source material was naive CD4+ T cells sorted from blood. The subset denotes: CD45RA+ positively selected. This receptor was obtained from a man aged 30 to 45 in good health.

This chain's CDR3 is CASSGGLAGAYEQYF. The DNA for the CDR3 is TGTGCCAGCAGTGGGGGACTAGCGGGAGCGTACGAGCAGTACTTC. This chain connects TRBV6-5 to TRBJ2-7; 14 bases are shared with TRBD2. This CDR3 comprises 15 residues. V dropped 5 bases and J dropped 4; count of bases not matched to a gene: 4. Germline V gives CDR1 MNHEY, CDR2 SVGAGI.